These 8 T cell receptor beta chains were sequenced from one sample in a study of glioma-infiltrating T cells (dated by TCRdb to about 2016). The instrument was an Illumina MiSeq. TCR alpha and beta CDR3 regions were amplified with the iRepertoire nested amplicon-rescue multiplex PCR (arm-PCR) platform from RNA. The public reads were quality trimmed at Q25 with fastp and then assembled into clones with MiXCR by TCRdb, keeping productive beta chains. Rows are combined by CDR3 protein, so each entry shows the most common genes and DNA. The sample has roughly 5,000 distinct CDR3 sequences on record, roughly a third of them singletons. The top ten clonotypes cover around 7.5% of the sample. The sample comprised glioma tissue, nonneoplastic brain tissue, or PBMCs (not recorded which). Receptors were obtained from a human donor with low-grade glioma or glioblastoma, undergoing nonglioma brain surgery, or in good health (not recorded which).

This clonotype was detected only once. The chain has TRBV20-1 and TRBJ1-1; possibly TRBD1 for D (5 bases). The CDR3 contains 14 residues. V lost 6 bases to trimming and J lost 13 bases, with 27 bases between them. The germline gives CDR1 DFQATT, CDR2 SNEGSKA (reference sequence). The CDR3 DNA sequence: TGCAGTGCACTGGCCGGGGCCGACCGGGCTGAGGATTTCTTT. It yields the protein CSALAGADRAEDFF.

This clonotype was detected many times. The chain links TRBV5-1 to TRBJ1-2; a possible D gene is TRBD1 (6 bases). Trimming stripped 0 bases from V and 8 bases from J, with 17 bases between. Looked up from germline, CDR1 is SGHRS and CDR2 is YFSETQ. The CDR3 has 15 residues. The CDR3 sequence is CASSLDVGGAGGYTF. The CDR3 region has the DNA TGCGCCAGCAGCTTGGACGTTGGGGGGGCTGGAGGCTACACCTTC. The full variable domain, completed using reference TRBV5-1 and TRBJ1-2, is KAGVTQTPRYLIKTRGQQVTLSCSPISGHRSVSWYQQTPGQGLQFLFEYFSETQRNKGNFPGRFSGRQFSNSRSEMNVSTLELGDSALYLCASSLDVGGAGGYTFGSGTRLTVV.

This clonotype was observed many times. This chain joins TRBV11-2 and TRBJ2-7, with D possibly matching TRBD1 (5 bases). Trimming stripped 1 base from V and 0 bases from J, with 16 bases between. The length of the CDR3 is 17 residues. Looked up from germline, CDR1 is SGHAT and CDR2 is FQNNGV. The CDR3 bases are TGTGCCAGCAGCTTAGTATCTAGAATCAGGGACTCCTACGAGCAGTACTTC. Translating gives CASSLVSRIRDSYEQYF.

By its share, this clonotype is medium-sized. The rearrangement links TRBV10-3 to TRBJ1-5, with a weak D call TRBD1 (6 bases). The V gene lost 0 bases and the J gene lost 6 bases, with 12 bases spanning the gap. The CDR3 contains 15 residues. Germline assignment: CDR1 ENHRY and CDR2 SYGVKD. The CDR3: CAISESSGEGQPQHF. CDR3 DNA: TGTGCCATCAGTGAGTCCTCAGGGGAGGGTCAGCCCCAGCATTTT.

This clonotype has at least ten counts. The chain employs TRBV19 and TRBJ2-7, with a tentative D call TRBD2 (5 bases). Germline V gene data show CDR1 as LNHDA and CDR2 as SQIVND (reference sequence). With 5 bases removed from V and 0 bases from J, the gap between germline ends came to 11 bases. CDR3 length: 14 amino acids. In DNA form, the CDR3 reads TGTGCCAGTAGTGCGACGGGGAGCTCCTACGAGCAGTACGTC. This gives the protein CASSATGSSYEQYV.

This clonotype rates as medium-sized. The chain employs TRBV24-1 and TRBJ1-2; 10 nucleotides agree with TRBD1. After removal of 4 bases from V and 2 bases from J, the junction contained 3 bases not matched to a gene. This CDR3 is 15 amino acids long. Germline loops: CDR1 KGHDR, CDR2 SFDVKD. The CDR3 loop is CATSDETGGNYGYTF. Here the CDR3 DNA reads TGTGCCACCAGTGACGAGACAGGGGGCAACTATGGCTACACCTTC.

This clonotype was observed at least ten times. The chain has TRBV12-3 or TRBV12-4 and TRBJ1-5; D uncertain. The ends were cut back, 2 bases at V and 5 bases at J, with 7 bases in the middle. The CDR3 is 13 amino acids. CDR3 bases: TGTGCCAGCAGTTTATACAGAGATCAGCCCCAGCATTTT. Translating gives CASSLYRDQPQHF.

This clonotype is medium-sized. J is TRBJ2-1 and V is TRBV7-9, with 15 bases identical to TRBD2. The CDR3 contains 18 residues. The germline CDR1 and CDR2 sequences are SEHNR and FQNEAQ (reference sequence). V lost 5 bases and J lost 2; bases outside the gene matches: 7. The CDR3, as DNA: TGTGCCAGCAGCCGAAGGACTAGCGGGGGGGGGACCTACAATGAGCAGTTCTTC. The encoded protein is CASSRRTSGGGTYNEQFF.